The rows below give T cell receptor beta chains drawn from one sample of a study of cytomegalovirus exposure and HLA in healthy donors. Generated by immunoSEQ multiplex PCR, the TCRdb table keeps only in-frame clones and is missing some. This sample has 60,000 to 70,000 clones; around 80% occur once, and the top ten carry about 4.5%. Material: PBMCs. These receptor sequences come from a young woman in good health and CMV-seronegative. Each CDR3 is given with its conserved first and last residue. Each record gives: D gene, clone size, J gene, V gene, CDR3 DNA, CDR3 protein. D genes are given only for firm matches. Not every row has a clone size; where given, it reads once, few, many or a size class.

d_gene: TRBD1
abundance: once
j_gene: TRBJ1-2
v_gene: TRBV5-6
CDR3nt: TGTGCCAGCAGCCTAATCGACAGGGTGCCTAACTATGGCTACACCTTC
CDR3aa: CASSLIDRVPNYGYTF

d_gene: NA
abundance: once
j_gene: TRBJ2-2
v_gene: TRBV9
CDR3nt: TGTGCCAGCAGCGTAGGAGGGAGAGACACCGGGGAGCTGTTTTTT
CDR3aa: CASSVGGRDTGELFF

d_gene: NA
abundance: NA
j_gene: TRBJ1-5
v_gene: TRBV6-1
CDR3nt: TGTGCCAGCAGTGGTGGGGGCGTTCAGCCCCAGCATTTT
CDR3aa: CASSGGGVQPQHF

d_gene: TRBD1
abundance: once
j_gene: TRBJ1-5
v_gene: TRBV30
CDR3nt: TGTGCCTGCGCGGGACAGGGGAATCAGCCCCAGCATTTT
CDR3aa: CACAGQGNQPQHF

d_gene: NA
abundance: NA
j_gene: TRBJ2-7
v_gene: TRBV5-6
CDR3nt: TGTGCCAGCAGCAACACCCCGGGATTTTACGAGCAGTACTTC
CDR3aa: CASSNTPGFYEQYF

d_gene: TRBD2
abundance: NA
j_gene: TRBJ2-1
v_gene: TRBV6-4
CDR3nt: TGTGCCAGCATGGTACTAGCGGGGCTAGGGGAGCAGTTCTTC
CDR3aa: CASMVLAGLGEQFF

d_gene: NA
abundance: NA
j_gene: TRBJ1-6
v_gene: TRBV6-1
CDR3nt: TGTGCCAGCAGTGACCCGGGACAAGACGCTTTCCAGAATAATTCACCCCTCCACTTT
CDR3aa: CASSDPGQDAFQNNSPLHF

d_gene: TRBD1
abundance: NA
j_gene: TRBJ2-6
v_gene: TRBV28
CDR3nt: TGTGCCAGCAGCCATGACAGGGCTGGGGCCAACGTCCTGACTTTC
CDR3aa: CASSHDRAGANVLTF

d_gene: NA
abundance: NA
j_gene: TRBJ1-1
v_gene: TRBV29-1
CDR3nt: TGCAGCGCCCTTCGGGTGAACACTGAAGCTTTCTTT
CDR3aa: CSALRVNTEAFF

d_gene: TRBD1
abundance: NA
j_gene: TRBJ1-2
v_gene: TRBV7-9
CDR3nt: TGTGCCAGCAGCTTGACAGGGTCGGATGGCTACACCTTC
CDR3aa: CASSLTGSDGYTF

d_gene: NA
abundance: once
j_gene: TRBJ2-7
v_gene: TRBV7-6
CDR3nt: TGTGCCAGCAGCTTAGACAGCTCCTACGAGCAGTACTTC
CDR3aa: CASSLDSSYEQYF

d_gene: TRBD1
abundance: NA
j_gene: TRBJ2-7
v_gene: TRBV9
CDR3nt: TGTGCCAGCAGCCCTCAGGGGGTCTTAGGCTACGAGCAGTACTTC
CDR3aa: CASSPQGVLGYEQYF

d_gene: NA
abundance: NA
j_gene: TRBJ1-3
v_gene: TRBV28
CDR3nt: TGTGCCAGCAGTCCGGACAGCTCTGGAAACACCATATATTTT
CDR3aa: CASSPDSSGNTIYF

d_gene: NA
abundance: NA
j_gene: TRBJ2-3
v_gene: TRBV27
CDR3nt: TGTGCCAGCAGTTTAATCGTTCGTGATACGCAGTATTTT
CDR3aa: CASSLIVRDTQYF

d_gene: TRBD1
abundance: NA
j_gene: TRBJ1-4
v_gene: TRBV7-9
CDR3nt: TGTGCCAGCAGCTCCGGACAGGGGGGAAATGAAAAACTGTTTTTT
CDR3aa: CASSSGQGGNEKLFF

d_gene: NA
abundance: once
j_gene: TRBJ1-5
v_gene: TRBV28
CDR3nt: TGTGCCAGCAGTCCCGCCTATGGGGCAAATCAGCCCCAGCATTTT
CDR3aa: CASSPAYGANQPQHF

d_gene: NA
abundance: NA
j_gene: TRBJ1-1
v_gene: TRBV28
CDR3nt: TGTGCCAGCAGTTTAAAACAGGGAAAAACTGAAGCTTTCTTT
CDR3aa: CASSLKQGKTEAFF

d_gene: TRBD1
abundance: NA
j_gene: TRBJ1-4
v_gene: TRBV4-3
CDR3nt: TGCGCCAGCAGCCAAGTCGGACAGGGGTCCCCTTCAACTAATGAAAAACTGTTTTTT
CDR3aa: CASSQVGQGSPSTNEKLFF

d_gene: TRBD1
abundance: NA
j_gene: TRBJ1-5
v_gene: TRBV7-9
CDR3nt: TGTGCCAGCAGCGGGACAGGGCCTAATCAGCCCCAGCATTTT
CDR3aa: CASSGTGPNQPQHF

d_gene: TRBD1
abundance: NA
j_gene: TRBJ2-7
v_gene: TRBV30
CDR3nt: TGTGCCTGGAGTCTCCAGGGGGCGGTCAGTATGCAGTACTTC
CDR3aa: CAWSLQGAVSMQYF

d_gene: TRBD2
abundance: NA
j_gene: TRBJ2-7
v_gene: TRBV30
CDR3nt: TGTGCCTGGAGTTCTCCTCCTCGGGGACTAGCGGGTCCCAACGAGCAGTACTTC
CDR3aa: CAWSSPPRGLAGPNEQYF

d_gene: NA
abundance: NA
j_gene: TRBJ1-4
v_gene: TRBV4-3
CDR3nt: TGCGCCAGCAGCCAAGGGCAGGGCATGGGTAATGAAAAACTGTTTTTT
CDR3aa: CASSQGQGMGNEKLFF

d_gene: TRBD1
abundance: NA
j_gene: TRBJ2-1
v_gene: TRBV29-1
CDR3nt: TGCAGCGTTGCTCAGGACAGGGACCCCCACAATGAGCAGTTCTTC
CDR3aa: CSVAQDRDPHNEQFF

d_gene: TRBD2
abundance: NA
j_gene: TRBJ2-5
v_gene: TRBV7-9
CDR3nt: TGTGCCAGCAGCTTCACTCTATCGCGGGAGGATCGGGAGACCCAGTACTTC
CDR3aa: CASSFTLSREDRETQYF

d_gene: TRBD2
abundance: NA
j_gene: TRBJ2-1
v_gene: TRBV29-1
CDR3nt: TGCAGCGTTGTAACGGGAGGGCCTTACAATGAGCAGTTCTTC
CDR3aa: CSVVTGGPYNEQFF

d_gene: NA
abundance: few
j_gene: TRBJ1-2
v_gene: TRBV7-8
CDR3nt: TGTGCCAGCAGCCAATCCGGGACTTACACCAACTATGGCTACACCTTC
CDR3aa: CASSQSGTYTNYGYTF

d_gene: TRBD1
abundance: NA
j_gene: TRBJ2-1
v_gene: TRBV5-4
CDR3nt: TGTGCCAGCAGCCCCGTCTTACCACCACAGGGGAGCTCCTACAATGAGCAGTTCTTC
CDR3aa: CASSPVLPPQGSSYNEQFF

d_gene: TRBD1
abundance: NA
j_gene: TRBJ2-4
v_gene: TRBV4-1
CDR3nt: TGCGCCAGCAGCCAAGATGAAGGACAGGGTAAAAACATTCAGTACTTC
CDR3aa: CASSQDEGQGKNIQYF

d_gene: TRBD2
abundance: once
j_gene: TRBJ2-3
v_gene: TRBV25-1
CDR3nt: TGTGCCAGCAGTAACCTCTGGGTAGCGGGGGGGAACGATACGCAGTATTTT
CDR3aa: CASSNLWVAGGNDTQYF

d_gene: TRBD2
abundance: NA
j_gene: TRBJ2-3
v_gene: TRBV29-1
CDR3nt: TGCAGCGTTGATAGCGGGGATTCAGATACGCAGTATTTT
CDR3aa: CSVDSGDSDTQYF

d_gene: TRBD1
abundance: NA
j_gene: TRBJ2-7
v_gene: TRBV4-1
CDR3nt: TGCGCCAGCAGCCAAGGTCCGGGACAGGGTGACGAGCAGTACTTC
CDR3aa: CASSQGPGQGDEQYF

d_gene: NA
abundance: NA
j_gene: TRBJ2-5
v_gene: TRBV2
CDR3nt: TGTGCCAGCAGCGTCCCCGGGAGTGAAGAGACCCAGTACTTC
CDR3aa: CASSVPGSEETQYF

d_gene: TRBD1
abundance: NA
j_gene: TRBJ2-7
v_gene: TRBV2
CDR3nt: TGTGCCAGCAGTAAGGAGGGGACAGGGTCCTACGAGCAGTACTTC
CDR3aa: CASSKEGTGSYEQYF

d_gene: TRBD1
abundance: NA
j_gene: TRBJ1-1
v_gene: TRBV28
CDR3nt: TGTGCCAGCAGCCGGGGGGACAGGGGGGATTTCCCTGAAGCTTTCTTT
CDR3aa: CASSRGDRGDFPEAFF

d_gene: NA
abundance: NA
j_gene: TRBJ1-1
v_gene: TRBV11-2
CDR3nt: TGTGCCAGCAGCTTAAATCAGGGACAGAACACTGAAGCTTTCTTT
CDR3aa: CASSLNQGQNTEAFF

d_gene: NA
abundance: NA
j_gene: TRBJ1-2
v_gene: TRBV6-5
CDR3nt: TGTGCCAGCAGTTACCGAACAGGGAACTATGGCTACACCTTC
CDR3aa: CASSYRTGNYGYTF

d_gene: NA
abundance: NA
j_gene: TRBJ2-1
v_gene: TRBV30
CDR3nt: TGTGCCTGCTTCCCCAGGGTCGATGAGCAGTTCTTC
CDR3aa: CACFPRVDEQFF

d_gene: TRBD2
abundance: NA
j_gene: TRBJ2-5
v_gene: TRBV10-1
CDR3nt: TGCGCCAGCAGTGACGGTAGCGGGGGCCAAGAGACCCAGTACTTC
CDR3aa: CASSDGSGGQETQYF

d_gene: NA
abundance: NA
j_gene: TRBJ1-1
v_gene: TRBV6-5
CDR3nt: TGTGCCAGCAGCCCTACCAGACAGTCGACAGCTTTCTTT
CDR3aa: CASSPTRQSTAFF

d_gene: NA
abundance: NA
j_gene: TRBJ2-7
v_gene: TRBV6-5
CDR3nt: TGTGCCAGCAGCCGCACAGGGTTCGGCTACGAGCAGTACTTC
CDR3aa: CASSRTGFGYEQYF

d_gene: NA
abundance: NA
j_gene: TRBJ1-3
v_gene: TRBV6-5
CDR3nt: TGTGCCAGCACTAGCACCTCCTCTGGAAACACCATATATTTT
CDR3aa: CASTSTSSGNTIYF

d_gene: NA
abundance: NA
j_gene: TRBJ2-6
v_gene: TRBV30
CDR3nt: TGTGCCTGGAGAAAGTTGGGGGCTCGAGGAAGCGGGGCCAACGTCCTGACTTTC
CDR3aa: CAWRKLGARGSGANVLTF

d_gene: NA
abundance: NA
j_gene: TRBJ2-7
v_gene: TRBV4-1
CDR3nt: TGCGCCAGCAGCCAAGAGGGAAGGGGCGGAACCTACGAGCAGTACTTC
CDR3aa: CASSQEGRGGTYEQYF

d_gene: NA
abundance: NA
j_gene: TRBJ1-2
v_gene: TRBV4-1
CDR3nt: TGCGCCAGCAGCCAAGAAAGGAGAGCCTGGGGCTACACCTTC
CDR3aa: CASSQERRAWGYTF

d_gene: TRBD2
abundance: NA
j_gene: TRBJ2-3
v_gene: TRBV2
CDR3nt: TGTGCCAGCAGTGGGACTAGCGGAGGAGAGGCAGATACGCAGTATTTT
CDR3aa: CASSGTSGGEADTQYF

d_gene: TRBD1
abundance: NA
j_gene: TRBJ1-2
v_gene: TRBV10-2
CDR3nt: TGCGCCAGCAGGCTACAGGGGGCGCTGGGCTACACCTTC
CDR3aa: CASRLQGALGYTF

d_gene: NA
abundance: NA
j_gene: TRBJ1-2
v_gene: TRBV5-1
CDR3nt: TGCGCCAGCAGCCCACAAGGACAGCCCTACACCTTC
CDR3aa: CASSPQGQPYTF